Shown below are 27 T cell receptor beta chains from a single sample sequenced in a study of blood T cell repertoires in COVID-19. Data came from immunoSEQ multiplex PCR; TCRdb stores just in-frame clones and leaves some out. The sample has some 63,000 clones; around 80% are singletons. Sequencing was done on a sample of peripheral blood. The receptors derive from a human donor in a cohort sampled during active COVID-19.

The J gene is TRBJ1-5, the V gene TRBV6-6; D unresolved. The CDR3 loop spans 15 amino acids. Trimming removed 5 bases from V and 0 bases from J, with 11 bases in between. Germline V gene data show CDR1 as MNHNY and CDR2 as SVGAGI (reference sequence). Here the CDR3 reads CASSHSLNSNQPQHF. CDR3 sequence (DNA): TGTGCCAGCAGTCACAGTCTCAATAGCAATCAGCCCCAGCATTTT.

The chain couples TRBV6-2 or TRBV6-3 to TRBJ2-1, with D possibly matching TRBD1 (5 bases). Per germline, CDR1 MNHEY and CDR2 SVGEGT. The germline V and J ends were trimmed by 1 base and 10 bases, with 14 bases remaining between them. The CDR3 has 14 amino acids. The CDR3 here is CASSYFAGAGEQFF. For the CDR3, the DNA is TGTGCCAGCAGTTACTTTGCCGGCGCAGGGGAGCAGTTCTTC.

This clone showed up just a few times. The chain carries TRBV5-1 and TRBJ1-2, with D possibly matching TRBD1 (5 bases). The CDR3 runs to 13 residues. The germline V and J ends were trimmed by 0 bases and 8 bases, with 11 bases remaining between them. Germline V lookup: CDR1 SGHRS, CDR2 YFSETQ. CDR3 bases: TGCGCCAGCAGCTTGGACGGGGGAAGCGGCTACACCTTC. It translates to CASSLDGGSGYTF.

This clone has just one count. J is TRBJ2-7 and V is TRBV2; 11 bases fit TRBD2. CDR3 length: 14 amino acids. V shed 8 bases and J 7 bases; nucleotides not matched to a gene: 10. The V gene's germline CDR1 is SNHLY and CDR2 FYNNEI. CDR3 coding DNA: TGTGCCAGCGAAGGGACTAGCGGAACGAGGGAGCAGTACTTC. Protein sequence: CASEGTSGTREQYF.

The CDR3 spells CASSLGLERLYEQYF. The CDR3 nucleotides read TGTGCCAGCAGCTTGGGGCTAGAGCGCCTCTACGAGCAGTACTTC. The chain uses TRBV5-6 and TRBJ2-7; D is unresolved. The CDR3 consists of 15 residues. Trimming left V 0 bases short and J 3 bases short, with 13 bases between. CDR1 and CDR2 (germline): SGHDT, YYEEEE.

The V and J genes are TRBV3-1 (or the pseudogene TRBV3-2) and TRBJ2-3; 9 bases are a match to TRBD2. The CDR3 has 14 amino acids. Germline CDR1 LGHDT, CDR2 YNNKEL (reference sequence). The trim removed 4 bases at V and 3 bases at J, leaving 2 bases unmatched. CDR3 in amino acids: CASSLLAGTDTQYF. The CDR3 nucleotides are TGTGCCAGCAGCCTTCTAGCGGGAACAGATACGCAGTATTTT.

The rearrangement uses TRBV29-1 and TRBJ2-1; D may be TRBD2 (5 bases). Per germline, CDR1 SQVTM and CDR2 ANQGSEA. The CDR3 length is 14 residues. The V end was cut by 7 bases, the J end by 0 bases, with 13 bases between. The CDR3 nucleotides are TGCAGCGCCAAAGCGGCCAGCTCCTACAATGAGCAGTTCTTC. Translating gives CSAKAASSYNEQFF.

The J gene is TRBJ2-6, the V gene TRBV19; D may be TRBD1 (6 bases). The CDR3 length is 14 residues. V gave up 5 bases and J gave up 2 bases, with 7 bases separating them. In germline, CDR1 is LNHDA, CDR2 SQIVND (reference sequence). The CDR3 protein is CASSDRTGANVLTF. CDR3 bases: TGTGCCAGTAGTGACAGGACTGGGGCCAACGTCCTGACTTTC.

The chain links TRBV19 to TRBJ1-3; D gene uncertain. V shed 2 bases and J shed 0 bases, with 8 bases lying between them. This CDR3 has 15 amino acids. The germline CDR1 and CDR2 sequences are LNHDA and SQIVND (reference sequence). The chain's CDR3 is CASSIQDFSGNTIYF. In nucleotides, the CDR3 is TGTGCCAGTAGTATACAGGACTTCTCTGGAAACACCATATATTTT.

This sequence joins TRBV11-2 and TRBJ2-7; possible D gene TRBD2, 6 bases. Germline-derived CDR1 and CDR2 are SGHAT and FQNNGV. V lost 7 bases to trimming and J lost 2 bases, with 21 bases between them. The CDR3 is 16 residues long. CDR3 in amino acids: CASTSSSGTGPYEQYF. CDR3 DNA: TGTGCCAGCACCTCTTCTTCCGGGACTGGACCCTACGAGCAGTACTTC.

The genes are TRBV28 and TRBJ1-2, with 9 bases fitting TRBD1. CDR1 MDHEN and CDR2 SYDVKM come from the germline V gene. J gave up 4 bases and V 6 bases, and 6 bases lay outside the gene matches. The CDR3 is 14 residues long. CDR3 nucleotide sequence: TGTGCCAGCAGGGACAGGGGAGGGGGCTATGGCTACACCTTC. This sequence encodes CASRDRGGGYGYTF.

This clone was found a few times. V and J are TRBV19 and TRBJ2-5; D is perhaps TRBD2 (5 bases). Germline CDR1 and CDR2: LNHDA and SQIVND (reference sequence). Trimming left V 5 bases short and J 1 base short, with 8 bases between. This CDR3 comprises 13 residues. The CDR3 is CASSVSAQETQYF. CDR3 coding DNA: TGTGCCAGTAGTGTTAGCGCCCAAGAGACCCAGTACTTC. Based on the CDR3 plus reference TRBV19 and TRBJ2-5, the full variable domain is DGGITQSPKYLFRKEGQNVTLSCEQNLNHDAMYWYRQDPGQGLRLIYYSQIVNDFQKGDIAEGYSVSREKKESFPLTVTSAQKNPTAFYLCASSVSAQETQYFGPGTRLLVL.

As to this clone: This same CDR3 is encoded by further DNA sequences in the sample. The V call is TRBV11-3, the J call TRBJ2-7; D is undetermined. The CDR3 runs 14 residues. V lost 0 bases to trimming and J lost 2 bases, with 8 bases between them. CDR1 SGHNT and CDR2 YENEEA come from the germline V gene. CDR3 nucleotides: TGTGCCAGCAGCTTAGACACCGGTACCTACGAGCAGTACTTC. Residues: CASSLDTGTYEQYF.

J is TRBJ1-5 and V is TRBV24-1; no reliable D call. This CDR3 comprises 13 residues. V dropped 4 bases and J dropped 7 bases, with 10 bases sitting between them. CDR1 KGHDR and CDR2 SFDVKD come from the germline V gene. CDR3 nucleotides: TGTGCCACCAGTGACTCCCCTAGGCAGCCCCAGCATTTT. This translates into CATSDSPRQPQHF.

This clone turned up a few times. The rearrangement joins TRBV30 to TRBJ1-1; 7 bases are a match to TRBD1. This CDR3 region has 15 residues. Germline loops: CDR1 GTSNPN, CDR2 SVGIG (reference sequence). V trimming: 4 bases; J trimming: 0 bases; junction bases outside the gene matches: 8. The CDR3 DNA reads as TGTGCCTGGATCCCGATGACAGGGATGAACACTGAAGCTTTCTTT. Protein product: CAWIPMTGMNTEAFF.

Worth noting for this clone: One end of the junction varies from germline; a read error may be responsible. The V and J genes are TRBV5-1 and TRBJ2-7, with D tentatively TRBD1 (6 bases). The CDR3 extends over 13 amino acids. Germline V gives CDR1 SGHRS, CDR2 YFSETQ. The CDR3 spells CASRQDSSNEQYF. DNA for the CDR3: TGCGCCAGCAGGCAGGACAGCTCCAACGAGCAGTACTTC. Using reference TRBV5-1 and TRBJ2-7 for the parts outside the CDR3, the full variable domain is KAGVTQTPRYLIKTRGQQVTLSCSPISGHRSVSWYQQTPGQGLQFLFEYFSETQRNKGNFPGRFSGRQFSNSRSEMNVSTLELGDSALYLCASRQDSSNEQYFGPGTRLTVT.

The CDR3 region has the DNA TGTGCCAGCAGCTTGACCTCGTGGAGAACTGAAGCTTTCTTT. Translation: CASSLTSWRTEAFF. The rearrangement uses TRBV11-1 and TRBJ1-1, with D unclear. V gave up 3 bases and J gave up 5 bases, with 13 bases separating them. The CDR3 spans 14 residues. From germline, CDR1 is SGHAT and CDR2 FQDESV (reference sequence).

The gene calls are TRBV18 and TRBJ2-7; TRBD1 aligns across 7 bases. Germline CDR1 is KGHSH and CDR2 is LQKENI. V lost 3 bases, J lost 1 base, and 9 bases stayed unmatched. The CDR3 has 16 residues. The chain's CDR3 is CASSPALRDSSYEQYF. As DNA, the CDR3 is TGTGCCAGCTCACCGGCCCTCCGGGACAGTTCCTACGAGCAGTACTTC.

The CDR3 DNA follows: TGTGCCAGCAGCTTAACCGGGACTTACGAGCAGTACTTC. Protein: CASSLTGTYEQYF. The chain is built from TRBV11-3 and TRBJ2-7; a weak D match, TRBD2 (6 bases). V lost 2 bases, J lost 4 bases, and 9 bases lay in between. This CDR3 region has 13 residues. Germline CDR1 and CDR2: SGHNT and YENEEA. Supplemented by reference TRBV11-3 and TRBJ2-7, the full variable domain reads EAGVVQSPRYKIIEKKQPVAFWCNPISGHNTLYWYLQNLGQGPELLIRYENEEAVDDSQLPKDRFSAERLKGVDSTLKIQPAELGDSAVYLCASSLTGTYEQYFGPGTRLTVT.

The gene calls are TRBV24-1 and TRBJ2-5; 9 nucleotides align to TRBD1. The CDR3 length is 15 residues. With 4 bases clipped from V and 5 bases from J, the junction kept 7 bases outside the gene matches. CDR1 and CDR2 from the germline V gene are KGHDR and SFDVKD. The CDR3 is CATSELTGGRETQYF. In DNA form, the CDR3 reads TGTGCCACCAGTGAGCTTACAGGGGGCCGGGAGACCCAGTACTTC.

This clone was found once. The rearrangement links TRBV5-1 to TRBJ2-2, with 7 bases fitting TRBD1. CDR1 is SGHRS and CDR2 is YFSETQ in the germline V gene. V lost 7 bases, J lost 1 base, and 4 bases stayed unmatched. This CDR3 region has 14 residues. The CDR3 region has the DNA TGCGCCAGCGGGGGACAGTTGAACACCGGGGAGCTGTTTTTT. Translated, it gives CASGGQLNTGELFF.

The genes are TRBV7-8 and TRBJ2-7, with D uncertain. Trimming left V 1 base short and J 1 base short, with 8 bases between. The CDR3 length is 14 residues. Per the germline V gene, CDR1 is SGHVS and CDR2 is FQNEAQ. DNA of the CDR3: TGTGCCAGCAGCTTAGGTCGGTTTTCCTACGAGCAGTACTTC. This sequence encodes CASSLGRFSYEQYF.

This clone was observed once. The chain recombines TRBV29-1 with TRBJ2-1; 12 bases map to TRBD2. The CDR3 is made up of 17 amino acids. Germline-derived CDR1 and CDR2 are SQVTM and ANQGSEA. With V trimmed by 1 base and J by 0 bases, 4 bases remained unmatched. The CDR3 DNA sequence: TGCAGCGTTGAAGGGACTAGCGGGATGAGCTCCTACAATGAGCAGTTCTTC. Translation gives CSVEGTSGMSSYNEQFF.

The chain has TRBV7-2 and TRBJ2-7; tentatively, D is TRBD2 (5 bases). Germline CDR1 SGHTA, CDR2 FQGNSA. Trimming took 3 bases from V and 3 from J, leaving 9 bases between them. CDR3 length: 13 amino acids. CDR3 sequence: CASSFREGYEQYF. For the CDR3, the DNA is TGTGCCAGCAGCTTTAGAGAGGGCTACGAGCAGTACTTC.

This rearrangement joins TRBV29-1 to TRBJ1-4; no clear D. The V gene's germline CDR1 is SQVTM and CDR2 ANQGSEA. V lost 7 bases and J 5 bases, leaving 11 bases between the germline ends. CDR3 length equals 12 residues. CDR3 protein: CSALLRNEKLFF. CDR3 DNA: TGCAGCGCCCTCTTGCGGAATGAAAAACTGTTTTTT.

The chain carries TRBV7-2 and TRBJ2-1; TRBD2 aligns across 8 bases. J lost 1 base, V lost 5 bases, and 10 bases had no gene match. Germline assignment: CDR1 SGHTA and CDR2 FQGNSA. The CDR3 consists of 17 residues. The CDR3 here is CASSLDGSGTSYNEQFF. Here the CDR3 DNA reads TGTGCCAGCAGCCTGGACGGTAGCGGGACATCCTACAATGAGCAGTTCTTC. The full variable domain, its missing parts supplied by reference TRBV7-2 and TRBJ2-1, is GAGVSQSPSNKVTEKGKDVELRCDPISGHTALYWYRQSLGQGLEFLIYFQGNSAPDKSGLPSDRFSAERTGGSVSTLTIQRTQQEDSAVYLCASSLDGSGTSYNEQFFGPGTRLTVL.

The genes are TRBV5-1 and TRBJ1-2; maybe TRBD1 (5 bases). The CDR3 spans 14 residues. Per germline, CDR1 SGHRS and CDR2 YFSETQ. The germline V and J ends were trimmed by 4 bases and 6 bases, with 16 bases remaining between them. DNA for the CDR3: TGCGCCAGCAGCCCCTGGGGGGGTTGGGATGGCTACACCTTC. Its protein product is CASSPWGGWDGYTF.